A single sample gave rise to the 9 T cell receptor beta chains below, sequenced in a study of spatial heterogeneity in lung cancer. TCRdb re-called the 5' RACE reads with MiXCR, one entry per CDR3 protein. The data contain around 12,000 distinct CDR3 sequences, approximately 14% of them seen just once; the ten biggest clones take up approximately 35%. Time point in this sample: sample taken at primary tumor resection. Extraction of whole RNA from tumor, nontumor lung or frozen PBMC preceded unsorted sequencing. Sequenced here: PBMCs, sampled at surgery. These receptors were taken from a male donor with early-stage non-small cell lung cancer.

This clonotype was recorded a few times. J is TRBJ1-2 and V is TRBV4-1; D might be TRBD1 (5 bases). The germline V gene encodes CDR1 MGHRA and CDR2 YSYEKL. The CDR3 sequence is 15 residues long. Deletions cut 1 base from V and 7 bases from J, with 16 bases between. CDR3: CASSQVSRESFGYTF. The CDR3 DNA is TGCGCCAGCAGCCAAGTAAGCAGGGAGAGTTTTGGCTACACCTTC.

This clonotype was detected ten times or more. V gene TRBV20-1 combines with J gene TRBJ1-5; D is possibly TRBD1 (5 bases). The CDR3 sequence is 16 residues long. Germline V lookup: CDR1 DFQATT, CDR2 SNEGSKA (reference sequence). V was shortened by 1 base and J by 5 bases, with 18 bases between the two germline ends. CDR3 nucleotide sequence: TGCAGTGCTAGAGTGTTGGACGGGGCCCTCCATCAGCCCCAGCATTTT. Protein: CSARVLDGALHQPQHF.

This clonotype came up a few times. The chain couples TRBV3-1 to TRBJ1-1; D is unresolved. The CDR3 has 14 residues. Germline V gene lookup returns CDR1 LGHDT and CDR2 YNNKEL (reference sequence). The V gene lost 1 base and the J gene lost 5 bases, with 11 bases spanning the gap. CDR3 DNA sequence: TGTGCCAGCAGCCAAGCCCACTCGGGAACTGAAGCTTTCTTT. It codes for CASSQAHSGTEAFF.

This chain links TRBV6-2 or TRBV6-3 with TRBJ1-5; no clear D gene. V shed 2 bases and J shed 4 bases, with 9 bases lying between them. Germline V gene data show CDR1 as MNHEY and CDR2 as SVGEGT. This CDR3 has 14 residues. CDR3: CASSYEADNQPQHF. Here the CDR3 DNA reads TGTGCCAGCAGTTACGAGGCGGATAATCAGCCCCAGCATTTT.

This chain links TRBV18 with TRBJ2-3; 9 bases align to TRBD2. The trim removed 1 base at V and 6 bases at J, leaving 5 bases unmatched. Germline assignment: CDR1 KGHSH and CDR2 LQKENI. There are 15 residues in the CDR3. The CDR3 sequence: CASSPQSGGRDTQYF. The CDR3 coding sequence is TGTGCCAGCTCACCACAAAGCGGGGGGCGCGATACGCAGTATTTT.

CDR3 in amino acids: CAWSHARGREFF. The CDR3, as DNA: TGTGCCTGGAGCCACGCCCGGGGGAGGGAGTTCTTC. V gene TRBV30 combines with J gene TRBJ2-1, with 7 bases aligning to TRBD2. Germline V gene sequence: CDR1 GTSNPN, CDR2 SVGIG (reference sequence). CDR3 size: 12 residues. Trimming at V came to 3 bases and at J to 14 bases, leaving 10 bases not matched to a gene.

This clonotype has ten or more counts. The rearrangement links TRBV28 to TRBJ1-5; D remains unclear. The V end lost 5 bases, the J end lost 8 bases, and 10 bases lay between the germline ends. CDR3 size: 12 residues. Germline V CDR1 and CDR2: MDHEN, SYDVKM. The chain's CDR3 is CASSPPSKPQHF. Written as DNA, the CDR3 is TGTGCCAGCAGTCCCCCGAGCAAGCCCCAGCATTTT.

The V call is TRBV29-1, the J call TRBJ1-3, with D perhaps matching TRBD1 (5 bases). Germline CDR1 and CDR2: SQVTM and ANQGSEA. The V gene lost 4 bases and the J gene lost 4 bases, with 20 bases spanning the gap. This CDR3 has 16 residues. CDR3 nucleotides: TGCAGCGTTGGAACCCCGGGAAGGGGAGGAGGAAACACCATATATTTT. Protein sequence: CSVGTPGRGGGNTIYF.

This chain links TRBV28 with TRBJ2-6, with 9 bases that match TRBD1. CDR3 size: 19 residues. V was clipped by 7 bases and J by 0 bases; unmatched bases: 13. Germline lookup yields CDR1 MDHEN and CDR2 SYDVKM. The DNA of the CDR3 is TGTGCCAGCACCTTCTCGACAGGGGGTCATCCCTCTGGGGCCAACGTCCTGACTTTC. This translates into CASTFSTGGHPSGANVLTF.